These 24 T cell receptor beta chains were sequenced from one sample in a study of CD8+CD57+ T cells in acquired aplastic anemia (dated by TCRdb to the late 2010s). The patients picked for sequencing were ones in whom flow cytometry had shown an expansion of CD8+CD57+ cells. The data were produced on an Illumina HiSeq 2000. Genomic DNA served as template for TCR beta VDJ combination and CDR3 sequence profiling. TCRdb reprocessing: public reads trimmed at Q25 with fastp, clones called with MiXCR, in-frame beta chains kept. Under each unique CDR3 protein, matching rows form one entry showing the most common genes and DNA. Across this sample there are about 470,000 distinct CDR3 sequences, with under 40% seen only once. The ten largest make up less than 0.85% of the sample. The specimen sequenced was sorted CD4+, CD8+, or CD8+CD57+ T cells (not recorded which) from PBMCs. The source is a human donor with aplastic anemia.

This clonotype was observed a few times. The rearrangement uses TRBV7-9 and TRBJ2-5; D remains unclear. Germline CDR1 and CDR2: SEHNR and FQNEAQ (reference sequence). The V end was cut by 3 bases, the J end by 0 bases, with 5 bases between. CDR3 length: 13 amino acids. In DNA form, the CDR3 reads TGTGCCAGCAGCTTTGGGTACCAAGAGACCCAGTACTTC. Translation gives CASSFGYQETQYF.

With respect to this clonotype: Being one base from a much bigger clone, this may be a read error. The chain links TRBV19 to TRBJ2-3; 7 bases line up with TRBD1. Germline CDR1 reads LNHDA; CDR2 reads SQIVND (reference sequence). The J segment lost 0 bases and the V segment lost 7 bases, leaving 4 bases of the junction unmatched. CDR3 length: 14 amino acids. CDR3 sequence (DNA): TGTGCCAGTAAGACAGGGTTTAGCACAGATACGCAGTATTTT. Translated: CASKTGFSTDTQYF.

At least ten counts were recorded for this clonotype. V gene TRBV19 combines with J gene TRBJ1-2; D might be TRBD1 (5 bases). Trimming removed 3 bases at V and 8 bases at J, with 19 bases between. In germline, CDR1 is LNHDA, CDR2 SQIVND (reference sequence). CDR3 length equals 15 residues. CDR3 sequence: CASSIPGLLREGYTF. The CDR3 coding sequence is TGTGCCAGTAGTATCCCGGGACTCTTAAGAGAGGGCTACACCTTC.

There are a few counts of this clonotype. CDR3 sequence reads: CATSRRLTYNEQFF. In DNA form, the CDR3 reads TGTGCCACCAGCAGAAGATTAACGTATAATGAGCAGTTCTTC. This chain uses TRBV15 with TRBJ2-1; D is undetermined. The V and J ends lost 2 bases and 7 bases respectively, with 12 bases between them. The CDR3 loop spans 14 amino acids. CDR1 LNHNV and CDR2 YYDKDF come from the germline V gene (reference sequence).

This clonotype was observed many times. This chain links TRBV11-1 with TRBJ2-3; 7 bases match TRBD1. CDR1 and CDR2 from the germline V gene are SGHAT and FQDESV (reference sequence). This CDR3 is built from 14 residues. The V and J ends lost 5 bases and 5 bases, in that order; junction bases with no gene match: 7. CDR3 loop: CASSLTGWGDTQYF. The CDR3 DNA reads TGTGCCAGCAGCCTGACAGGGTGGGGAGATACGCAGTATTTT.

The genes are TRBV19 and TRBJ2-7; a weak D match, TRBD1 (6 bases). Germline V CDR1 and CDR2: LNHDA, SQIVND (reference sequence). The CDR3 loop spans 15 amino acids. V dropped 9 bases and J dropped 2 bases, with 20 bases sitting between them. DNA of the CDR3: TGTGCCAGCAAACCTCTACACAGGGTCACCTACGAGCAGTACTTC. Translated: CASKPLHRVTYEQYF.

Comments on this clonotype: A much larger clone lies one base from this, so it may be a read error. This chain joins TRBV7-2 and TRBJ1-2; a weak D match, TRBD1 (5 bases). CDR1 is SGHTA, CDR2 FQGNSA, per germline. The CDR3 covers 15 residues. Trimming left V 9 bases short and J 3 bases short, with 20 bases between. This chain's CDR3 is CASPFIGPGHYGYTF. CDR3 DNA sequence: TGTGCCAGTCCCTTTATAGGTCCAGGGCACTATGGCTACACCTTC.

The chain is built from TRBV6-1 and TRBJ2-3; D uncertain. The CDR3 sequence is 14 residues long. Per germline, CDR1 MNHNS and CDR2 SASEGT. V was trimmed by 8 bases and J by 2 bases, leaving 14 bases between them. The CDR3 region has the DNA TGTGCCAGCCGGCTGGAACGGACCACAGATACGCAGTATTTT. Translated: CASRLERTTDTQYF.

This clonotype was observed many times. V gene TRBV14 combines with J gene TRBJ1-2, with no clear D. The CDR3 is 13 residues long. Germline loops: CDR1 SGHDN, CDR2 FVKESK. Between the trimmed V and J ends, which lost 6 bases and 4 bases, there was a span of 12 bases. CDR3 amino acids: CASSPGLPYGYTF. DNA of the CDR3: TGTGCCAGCAGTCCCGGACTTCCCTATGGCTACACCTTC.

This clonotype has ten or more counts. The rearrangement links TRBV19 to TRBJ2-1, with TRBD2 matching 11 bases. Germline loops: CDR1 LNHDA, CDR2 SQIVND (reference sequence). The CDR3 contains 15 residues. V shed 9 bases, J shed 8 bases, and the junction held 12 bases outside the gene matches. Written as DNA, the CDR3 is TGTGCCAGCACGACAACTAGCGGGAGACTCGATGAGCAGTTCTTC. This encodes CASTTTSGRLDEQFF. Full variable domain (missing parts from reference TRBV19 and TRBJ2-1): DGGITQSPKYLFRKEGQNVTLSCEQNLNHDAMYWYRQDPGQGLRLIYYSQIVNDFQKGDIAEGYSVSREKKESFPLTVTSAQKNPTAFYLCASTTTSGRLDEQFFGPGTRLTVL.

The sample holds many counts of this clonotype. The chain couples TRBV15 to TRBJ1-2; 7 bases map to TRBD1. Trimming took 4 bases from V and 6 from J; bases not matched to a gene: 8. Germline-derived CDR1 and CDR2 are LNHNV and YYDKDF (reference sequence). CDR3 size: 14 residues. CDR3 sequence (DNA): TGTGCCACCAGCAAAATAGACAGGGAGGATGGCTACACCTTC. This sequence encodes CATSKIDREDGYTF. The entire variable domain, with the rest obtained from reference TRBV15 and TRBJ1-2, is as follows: DAMVIQNPRYQVTQFGKPVTLSCSQTLNHNVMYWYQQKSSQAPKLLFHYYDKDFNNEADTPDNFQSRRPNTSFCFLDIRSPGLGDTAMYLCATSKIDREDGYTFGSGTRLTVV.

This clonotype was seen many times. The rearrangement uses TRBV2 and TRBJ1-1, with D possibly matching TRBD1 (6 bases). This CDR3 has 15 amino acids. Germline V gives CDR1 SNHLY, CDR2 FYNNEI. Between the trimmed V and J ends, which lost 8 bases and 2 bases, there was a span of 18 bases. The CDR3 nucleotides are TGTGCCAGCGGGTTATTAGCGGGGGGCAACACTGAAGCTTTCTTT. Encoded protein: CASGLLAGGNTEAFF.

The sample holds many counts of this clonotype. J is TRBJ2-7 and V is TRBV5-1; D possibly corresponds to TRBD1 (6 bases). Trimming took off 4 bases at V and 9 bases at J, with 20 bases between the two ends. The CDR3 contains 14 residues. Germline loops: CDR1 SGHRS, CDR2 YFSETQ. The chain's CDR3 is CASSTSFTGQGQYF. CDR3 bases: TGCGCCAGCAGCACCTCCTTTACAGGGCAAGGGCAGTACTTC.

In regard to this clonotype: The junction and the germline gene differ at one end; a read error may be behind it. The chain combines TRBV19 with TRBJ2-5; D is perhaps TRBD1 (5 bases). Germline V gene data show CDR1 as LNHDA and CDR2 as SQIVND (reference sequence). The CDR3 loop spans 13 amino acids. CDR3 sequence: CASSSTGQEPQYF. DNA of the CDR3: TGTGCCAGTAGTAGCACAGGCCAAGAGCCCCAGTACTTC.

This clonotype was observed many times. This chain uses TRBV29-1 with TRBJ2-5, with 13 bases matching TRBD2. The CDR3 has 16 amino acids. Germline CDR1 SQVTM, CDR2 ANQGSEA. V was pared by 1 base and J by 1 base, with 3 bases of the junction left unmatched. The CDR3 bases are TGCAGCGTTGAAGGGGGGACTAGCGGGATCCAAGAGACCCAGTACTTC. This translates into CSVEGGTSGIQETQYF.

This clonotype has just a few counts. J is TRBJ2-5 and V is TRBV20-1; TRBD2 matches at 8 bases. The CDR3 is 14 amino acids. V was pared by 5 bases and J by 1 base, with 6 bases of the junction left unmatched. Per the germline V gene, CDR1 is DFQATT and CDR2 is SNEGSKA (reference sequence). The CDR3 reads CSAARGTSQETQYF. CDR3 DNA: TGCAGTGCTGCCCGAGGGACTAGCCAAGAGACCCAGTACTTC.

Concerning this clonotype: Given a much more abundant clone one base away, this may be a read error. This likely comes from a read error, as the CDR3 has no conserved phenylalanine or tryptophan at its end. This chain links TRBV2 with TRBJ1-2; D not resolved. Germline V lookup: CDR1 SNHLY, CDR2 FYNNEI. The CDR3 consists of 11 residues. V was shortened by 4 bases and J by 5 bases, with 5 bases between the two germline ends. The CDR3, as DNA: TGTGCCAGCAGTGGGCTGTATGGCTACACCCTC. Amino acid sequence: CASSGLYGYTL.

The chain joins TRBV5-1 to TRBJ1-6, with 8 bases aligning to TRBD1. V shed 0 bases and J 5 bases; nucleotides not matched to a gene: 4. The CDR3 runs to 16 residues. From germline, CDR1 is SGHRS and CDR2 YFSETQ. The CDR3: CASSLGQGAHNSPLHF. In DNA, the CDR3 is TGCGCCAGCAGCTTGGGGCAGGGGGCCCATAATTCACCCCTCCACTTT.

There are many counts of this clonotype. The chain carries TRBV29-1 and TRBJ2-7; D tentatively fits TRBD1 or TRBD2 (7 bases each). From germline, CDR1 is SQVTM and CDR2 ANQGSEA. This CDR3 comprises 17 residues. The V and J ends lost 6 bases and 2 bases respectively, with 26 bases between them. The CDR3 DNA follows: TGCAGCGTACAGGGGCTCGTGGCTAGCGGTTCGACCTACGAGCAGTACTTC. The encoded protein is CSVQGLVASGSTYEQYF.

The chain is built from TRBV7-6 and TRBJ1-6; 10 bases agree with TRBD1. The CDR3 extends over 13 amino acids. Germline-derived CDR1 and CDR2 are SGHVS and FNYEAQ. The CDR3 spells CARDRGQGSPLHF. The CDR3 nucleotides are TGTGCTAGAGACAGGGGGCAGGGTTCACCCCTCCACTTT.

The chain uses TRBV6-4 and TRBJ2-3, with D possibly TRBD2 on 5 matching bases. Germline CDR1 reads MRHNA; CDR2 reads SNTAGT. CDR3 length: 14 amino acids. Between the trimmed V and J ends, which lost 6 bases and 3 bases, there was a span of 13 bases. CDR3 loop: CASSRTSSTDTQYF. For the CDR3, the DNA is TGTGCCAGCAGCCGGACTTCGTCTACAGATACGCAGTATTTT.

The CDR3, as DNA: TGCGCCAGCAGTTACTCTGGGGACGACAACACTGAAGCTTTCTTT. Translated, it gives CASSYSGDDNTEAFF. The chain is built from TRBV10-2 and TRBJ1-1; D is possibly TRBD1 (5 bases). The germline CDR1 and CDR2 sequences are WSHSY and SAAADI. The CDR3 is made up of 15 amino acids. Trimming left V 5 bases short and J 2 bases short, with 15 bases between.

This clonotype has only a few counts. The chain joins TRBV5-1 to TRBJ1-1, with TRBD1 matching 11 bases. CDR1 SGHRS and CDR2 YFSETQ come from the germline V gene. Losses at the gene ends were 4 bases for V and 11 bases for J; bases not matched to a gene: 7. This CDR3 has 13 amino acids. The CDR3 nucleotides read TGCGCCAGCAGCAACAGGGACAGGGGGGATGCTTTCTTT. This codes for CASSNRDRGDAFF.

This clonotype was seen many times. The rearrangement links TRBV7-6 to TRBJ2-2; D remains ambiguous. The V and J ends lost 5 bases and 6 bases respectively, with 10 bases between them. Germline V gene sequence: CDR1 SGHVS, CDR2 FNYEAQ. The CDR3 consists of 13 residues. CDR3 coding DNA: TGTGCCAGCAGCGCCGGTCCGTCCGGGGAGCTGTTTTTT. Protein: CASSAGPSGELFF.